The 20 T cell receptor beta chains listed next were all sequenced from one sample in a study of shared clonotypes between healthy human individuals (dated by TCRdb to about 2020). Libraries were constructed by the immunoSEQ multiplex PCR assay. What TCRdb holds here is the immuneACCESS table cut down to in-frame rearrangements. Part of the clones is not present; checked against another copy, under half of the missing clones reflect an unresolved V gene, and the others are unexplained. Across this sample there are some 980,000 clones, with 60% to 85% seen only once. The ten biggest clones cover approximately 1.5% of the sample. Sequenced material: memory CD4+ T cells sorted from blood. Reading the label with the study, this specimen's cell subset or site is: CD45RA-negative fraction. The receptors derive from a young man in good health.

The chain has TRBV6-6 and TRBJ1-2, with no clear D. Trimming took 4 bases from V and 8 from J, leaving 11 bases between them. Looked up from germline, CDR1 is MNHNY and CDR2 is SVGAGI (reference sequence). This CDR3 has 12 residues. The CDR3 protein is CASSFEMRGYTF. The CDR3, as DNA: TGTGCCAGCAGTTTCGAGATGCGGGGCTACACCTTC.

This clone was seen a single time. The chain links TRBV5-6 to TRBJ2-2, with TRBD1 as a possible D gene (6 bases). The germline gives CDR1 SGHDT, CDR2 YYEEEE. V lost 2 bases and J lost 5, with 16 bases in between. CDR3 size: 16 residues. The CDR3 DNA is TGTGCCAGCAGCTTAGGACCAGGGGCGTGGACCGGGGAGCTGTTTTTT. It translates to CASSLGPGAWTGELFF.

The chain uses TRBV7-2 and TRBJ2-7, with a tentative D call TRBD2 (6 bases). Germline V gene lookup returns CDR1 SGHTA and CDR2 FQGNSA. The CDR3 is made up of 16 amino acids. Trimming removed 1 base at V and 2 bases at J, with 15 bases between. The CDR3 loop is CASSLGVAGMAYEQYF. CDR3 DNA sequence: TGTGCCAGCAGCTTAGGGGTTGCGGGGATGGCCTACGAGCAGTACTTC. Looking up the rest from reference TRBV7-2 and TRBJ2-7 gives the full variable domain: GAGVSQSPSNKVTEKGKDVELRCDPISGHTALYWYRQSLGQGLEFLIYFQGNSAPDKSGLPSDRFSAERTGGSVSTLTIQRTQQEDSAVYLCASSLGVAGMAYEQYFGPGTRLTVT.

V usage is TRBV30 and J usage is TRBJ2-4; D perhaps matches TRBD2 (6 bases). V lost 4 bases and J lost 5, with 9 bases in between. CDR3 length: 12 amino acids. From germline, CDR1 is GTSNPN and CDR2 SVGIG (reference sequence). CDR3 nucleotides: TGTGCCTGGATTGCGGGACAAAACATTCAGTACTTC. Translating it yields CAWIAGQNIQYF.

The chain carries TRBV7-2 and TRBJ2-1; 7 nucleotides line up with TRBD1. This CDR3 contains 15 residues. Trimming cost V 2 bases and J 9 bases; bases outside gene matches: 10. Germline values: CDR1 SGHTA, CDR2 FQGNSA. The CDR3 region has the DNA TGTGCCAGCAGCTTAATGGCAGGGGGATATGGTGAGCAGTTCTTC. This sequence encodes CASSLMAGGYGEQFF.

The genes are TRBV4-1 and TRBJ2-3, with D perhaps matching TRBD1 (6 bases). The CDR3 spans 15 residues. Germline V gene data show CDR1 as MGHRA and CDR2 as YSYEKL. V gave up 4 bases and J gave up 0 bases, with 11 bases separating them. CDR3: CASSPLGGSTDTQYF. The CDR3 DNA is TGCGCCAGCAGCCCCCTAGGGGGAAGCACAGATACGCAGTATTTT.

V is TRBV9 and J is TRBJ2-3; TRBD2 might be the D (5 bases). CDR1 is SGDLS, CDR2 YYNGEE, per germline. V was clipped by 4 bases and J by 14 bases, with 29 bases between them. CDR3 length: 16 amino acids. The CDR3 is CASSRTHEFSGSSPYF. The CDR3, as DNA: TGTGCCAGCAGCCGGACTCACGAATTCTCCGGTTCTAGCCCGTATTTT.

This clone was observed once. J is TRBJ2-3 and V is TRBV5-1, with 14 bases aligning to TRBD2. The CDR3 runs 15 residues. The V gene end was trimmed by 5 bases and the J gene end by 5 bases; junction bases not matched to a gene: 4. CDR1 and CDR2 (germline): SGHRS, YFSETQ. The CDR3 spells CASRGLAGAVDTQYF. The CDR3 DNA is TGCGCCAGCAGGGGACTAGCGGGAGCGGTAGATACGCAGTATTTT.

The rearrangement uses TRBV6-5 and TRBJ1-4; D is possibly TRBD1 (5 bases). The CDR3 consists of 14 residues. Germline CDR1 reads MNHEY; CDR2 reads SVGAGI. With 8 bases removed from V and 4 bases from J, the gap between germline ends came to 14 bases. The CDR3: CASAPGRGNEKLFF. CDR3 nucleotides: TGTGCCAGCGCCCCGGGACGGGGTAATGAAAAACTGTTTTTT.

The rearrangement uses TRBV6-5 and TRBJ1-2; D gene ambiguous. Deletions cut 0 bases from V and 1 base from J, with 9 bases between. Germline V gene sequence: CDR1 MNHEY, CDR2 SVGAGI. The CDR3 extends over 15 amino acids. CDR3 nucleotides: TGTGCCAGCAGTTACTCACCAGACCTTAACTATGGCTACACCTTC. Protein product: CASSYSPDLNYGYTF.

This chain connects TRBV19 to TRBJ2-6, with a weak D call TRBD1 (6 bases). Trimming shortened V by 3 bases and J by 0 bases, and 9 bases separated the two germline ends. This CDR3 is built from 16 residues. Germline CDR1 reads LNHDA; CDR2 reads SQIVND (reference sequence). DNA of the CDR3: TGTGCCAGTAGTATCCCACAGGGCTCTGGGGCCAACGTCCTGACTTTC. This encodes CASSIPQGSGANVLTF. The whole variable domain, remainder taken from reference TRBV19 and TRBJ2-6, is DGGITQSPKYLFRKEGQNVTLSCEQNLNHDAMYWYRQDPGQGLRLIYYSQIVNDFQKGDIAEGYSVSREKKESFPLTVTSAQKNPTAFYLCASSIPQGSGANVLTFGAGSRLTVL.

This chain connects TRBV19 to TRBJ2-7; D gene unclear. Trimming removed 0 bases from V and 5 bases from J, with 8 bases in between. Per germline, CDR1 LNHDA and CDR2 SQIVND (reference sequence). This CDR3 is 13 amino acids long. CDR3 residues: CASSIEGRDEQYF. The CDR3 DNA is TGTGCCAGTAGTATAGAAGGCCGGGACGAGCAGTACTTC.

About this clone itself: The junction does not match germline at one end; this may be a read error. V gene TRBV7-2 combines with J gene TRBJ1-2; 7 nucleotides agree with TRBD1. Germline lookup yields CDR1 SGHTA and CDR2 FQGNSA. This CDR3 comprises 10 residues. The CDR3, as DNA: TGTGCCAGCAGCCATGACAGGGTTAACTTC. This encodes CASSHDRVNF.

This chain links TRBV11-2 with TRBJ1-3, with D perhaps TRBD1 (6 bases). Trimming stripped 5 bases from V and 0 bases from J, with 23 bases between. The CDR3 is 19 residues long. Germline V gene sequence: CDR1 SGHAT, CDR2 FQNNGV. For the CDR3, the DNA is TGTGCCAGCAGCCCGACTACGGGGGGCCGACGACTCTCTGGAAACACCATATATTTT. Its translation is CASSPTTGGRRLSGNTIYF.

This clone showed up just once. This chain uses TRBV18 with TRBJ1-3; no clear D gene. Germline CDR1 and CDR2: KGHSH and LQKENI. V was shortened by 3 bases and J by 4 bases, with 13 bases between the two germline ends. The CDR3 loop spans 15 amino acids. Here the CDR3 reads CASSPRTADGNTIYF. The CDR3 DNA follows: TGTGCCAGCTCACCGAGAACAGCGGACGGAAACACCATATATTTT.

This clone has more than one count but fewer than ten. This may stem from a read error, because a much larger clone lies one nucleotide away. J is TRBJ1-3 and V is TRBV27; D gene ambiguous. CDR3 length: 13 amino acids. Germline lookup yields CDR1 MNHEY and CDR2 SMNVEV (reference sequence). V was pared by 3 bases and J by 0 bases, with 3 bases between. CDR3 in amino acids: CASSFSSGNTIYF. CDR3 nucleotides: TGTGCCAGCAGTTTCAGCTCTGGAAACACCATATATTTT.

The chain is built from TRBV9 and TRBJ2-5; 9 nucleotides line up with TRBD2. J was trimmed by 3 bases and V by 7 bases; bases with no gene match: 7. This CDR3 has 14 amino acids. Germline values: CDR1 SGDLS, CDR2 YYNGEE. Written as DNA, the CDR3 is TGTGCCAGCCCTAGGACTAGCGCTGAAGAGACCCAGTACTTC. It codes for CASPRTSAEETQYF.

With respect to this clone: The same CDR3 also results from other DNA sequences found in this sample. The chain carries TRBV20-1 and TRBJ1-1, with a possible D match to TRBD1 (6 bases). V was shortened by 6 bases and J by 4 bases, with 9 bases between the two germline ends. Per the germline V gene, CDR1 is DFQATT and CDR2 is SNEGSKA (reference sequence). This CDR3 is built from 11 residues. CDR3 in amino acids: CSAVRGTEAFF. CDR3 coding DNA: TGCAGTGCAGTCAGGGGCACTGAAGCTTTCTTT.

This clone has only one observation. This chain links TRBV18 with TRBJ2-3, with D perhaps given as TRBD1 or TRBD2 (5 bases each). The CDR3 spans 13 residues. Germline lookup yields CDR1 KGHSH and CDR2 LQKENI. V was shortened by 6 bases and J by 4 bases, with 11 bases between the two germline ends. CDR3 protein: CASSPGASDTQYF. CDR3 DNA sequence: TGTGCCAGCTCGCCCGGGGCTTCAGATACGCAGTATTTT.

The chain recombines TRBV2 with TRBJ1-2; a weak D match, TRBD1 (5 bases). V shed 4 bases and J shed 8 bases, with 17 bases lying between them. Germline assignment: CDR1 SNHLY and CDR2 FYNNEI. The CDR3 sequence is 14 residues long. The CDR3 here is CASSVGERARGYTF. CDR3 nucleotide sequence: TGTGCCAGCAGTGTGGGGGAAAGGGCGAGGGGCTACACCTTC.